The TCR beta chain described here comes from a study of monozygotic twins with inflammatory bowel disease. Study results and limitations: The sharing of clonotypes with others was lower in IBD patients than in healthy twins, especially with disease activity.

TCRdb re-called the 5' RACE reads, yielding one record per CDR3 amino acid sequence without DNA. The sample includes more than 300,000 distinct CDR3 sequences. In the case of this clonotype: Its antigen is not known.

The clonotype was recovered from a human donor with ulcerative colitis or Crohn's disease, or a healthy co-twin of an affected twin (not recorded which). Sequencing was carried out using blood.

The CDR3 loop reads CASSPGVAGQETQYF. This chain links TRBV5-8 with TRBJ2-5; the D call of TRBD2 rests on TCRdb alone, since no DNA is present to check it. CDR1 and CDR2 from the germline V gene are SGHTS and YDEGEE. The CDR3 extends over 15 amino acids.